The 30 T cell receptor beta chains listed next were all sequenced from one sample in a study of cytomegalovirus exposure and HLA in healthy donors. PCR was performed using 60 Vbeta and 13 Jbeta primers. Profiling relied on immunoSEQ multiplex PCR, and the TCRdb table lists in-frame clones only, not all of them. The sample has 120,000 to 150,000 clones; about 74% are singletons. The sample comprised PBMCs. These receptors were taken from a middle-aged man in good health and CMV-seropositive.

This clone was seen a single time. The genes are TRBV6-1 and TRBJ2-2; possibly TRBD2 for D (6 bases). The CDR3 is 16 amino acids. In germline, CDR1 is MNHNS, CDR2 SASEGT. V lost 1 base and J 3 bases, leaving 12 bases between the germline ends. The CDR3 DNA reads as TGTGCCAGCAGTGAAGGGGTTAGCGGCTACACCGGGGAGCTGTTTTTT. Translated: CASSEGVSGYTGELFF.

This clone was recorded once. The chain uses TRBV6-5 and TRBJ2-5; 8 nucleotides match TRBD1. The CDR3 runs to 13 residues. The V and J ends lost 7 bases and 4 bases, in that order; junction bases with no gene match: 5. Germline values: CDR1 MNHEY, CDR2 SVGAGI. CDR3 sequence reads: CASTSTGGETQYF. The CDR3 DNA follows: TGTGCCAGCACTTCCACAGGGGGAGAGACCCAGTACTTC.

The chain has TRBV18 and TRBJ2-2; no definite D call. V was cut by 3 bases and J by 5 bases, with 16 bases left in between. Germline lookup yields CDR1 KGHSH and CDR2 LQKENI. This CDR3 region has 16 residues. The CDR3 DNA sequence: TGTGCCAGCTCACCCAAAAGCGTGGCGACTACCGGGGAGCTGTTTTTT. Amino acids: CASSPKSVATTGELFF.

The rearrangement uses TRBV27 and TRBJ2-1; TRBD2 matches 11 bases. The CDR3 runs 15 residues. The germline V gene has CDR1 MNHEY and CDR2 SMNVEV (reference sequence). Germline trimming cut 6 bases from V and 8 bases from J; bases unmatched to any gene: 9. The CDR3 DNA follows: TGTGCCAGCAGGCCCACTAGCGGGAGTGTCTATGAGCAGTTCTTC. Its translation: CASRPTSGSVYEQFF.

Concerning this clone itself: Relative to the germline gene, one junction end is altered; a read error may explain this. The genes are TRBV5-1 and TRBJ2-1; 12 nucleotides agree with TRBD2. From germline, CDR1 is SGHRS and CDR2 YFSETQ. The CDR3 is 15 amino acids. The CDR3 bases are TGCGCCAGCAGCCTAGCGGGAGGGGCCTACAATGAGCAGCTCTTC. It yields the protein CASSLAGGAYNEQLF.

This chain links TRBV7-3 with TRBJ2-2; D possibly corresponds to TRBD1 (7 bases). The ends were cut back, 4 bases at V and 7 bases at J, with 19 bases in the middle. This CDR3 is built from 16 residues. Germline-derived CDR1 and CDR2 are SGHTA and FQGTGA. The CDR3 region is CASSSRRGPGGGELFF. The DNA of the CDR3 is TGTGCCAGCAGCTCCCGGAGGGGGCCAGGGGGCGGGGAGCTGTTTTTT.

This clone has more than one count but fewer than ten. V usage is TRBV27 and J usage is TRBJ2-2, with a possible D match to TRBD1 (6 bases). Between the trimmed V and J ends, which lost 8 bases and 6 bases, there was a span of 13 bases. Germline CDR1 reads MNHEY; CDR2 reads SMNVEV (reference sequence). The CDR3 loop spans 13 amino acids. The CDR3 nucleotides read TGTGCCAGCCTATCCGAGGGGGCCGGGGAGCTGTTTTTT. This codes for CASLSEGAGELFF.

The chain carries TRBV19 and TRBJ2-2, with TRBD2 identical over 7 bases. The CDR3 consists of 15 residues. Germline loops: CDR1 LNHDA, CDR2 SQIVND (reference sequence). J gave up 2 bases and V 7 bases, and 7 bases lay outside the gene matches. The chain's CDR3 is CASKGAGLNTGELFF. CDR3 nucleotide sequence: TGTGCCAGTAAGGGAGCGGGATTAAACACCGGGGAGCTGTTTTTT.

This clone was picked up a small number of times. The chain couples TRBV10-3 to TRBJ2-5; TRBD2 matches 9 bases. The ends lost 8 bases at V and 5 bases at J; junction bases unmatched: 15. This CDR3 contains 16 residues. CDR1 and CDR2 (germline): ENHRY, SYGVKD. The CDR3 region has the DNA TGTGCCATCGGCGCAGGGATTAGCGGGAGTAGTGAGACCCAGTACTTC. Protein sequence: CAIGAGISGSSETQYF.

In this sample, this clone turned up once. The genes are TRBV30 and TRBJ1-1; no definite D call. This CDR3 has 16 residues. CDR1 is GTSNPN, CDR2 SVGIG, per germline (reference sequence). V was shortened by 3 bases and J by 7 bases, with 24 bases between the two germline ends. The DNA for the CDR3 is TGTGCCTGGAGCCCAGCGGAGCTAGCGGGCACCCTTGAAGCTTTCTTT. This codes for CAWSPAELAGTLEAFF.

There are a few counts of this clone. The V gene is TRBV7-3, the J gene TRBJ2-3; the match to TRBD2 covers 8 bases. After removal of 0 bases from V and 1 base from J, the junction contained 6 bases not matched to a gene. Per the germline V gene, CDR1 is SGHTA and CDR2 is FQGTGA. This CDR3 has 17 residues. This CDR3 is CASSLTGGAGGTDTQYF. The CDR3 coding sequence is TGTGCCAGCAGCTTAACTGGCGGAGCGGGAGGCACAGATACGCAGTATTTT.

This chain joins TRBV5-1 and TRBJ1-1; 8 bases map to TRBD1. The trim removed 4 bases at V and 1 base at J, leaving 9 bases unmatched. The germline gives CDR1 SGHRS, CDR2 YFSETQ. The length of the CDR3 is 16 residues. The CDR3 region has the DNA TGCGCCAGCAGCCCACAACAGGGGGGAGGGAACACTGAAGCTTTCTTT. This sequence encodes CASSPQQGGGNTEAFF.

The chain joins TRBV10-3 to TRBJ1-1; 7 bases are shared with TRBD1. CDR3 length: 16 amino acids. The V segment lost 3 bases and the J segment 1 base; nucleotides outside the gene matches: 8. Germline loops: CDR1 ENHRY, CDR2 SYGVKD. In nucleotides, the CDR3 is TGTGCCATCAGTGACCGTCGGACAGGCGAGAACACTGAAGCTTTCTTT. Protein: CAISDRRTGENTEAFF.

The chain combines TRBV7-6 with TRBJ2-3; 8 positions agree with TRBD1. The germline CDR1 and CDR2 sequences are SGHVS and FNYEAQ. V was clipped by 1 base and J by 0 bases; unmatched bases: 0. The CDR3 totals 15 residues. CDR3 DNA: TGTGCCAGCAGCTTAGGACAGGGGAGCACAGATACGCAGTATTTT. It translates to CASSLGQGSTDTQYF.

The chain employs TRBV6-5 and TRBJ1-4, with 7 bases fitting TRBD1. The CDR3 length is 14 residues. The junction had 6 bases not matched to a gene; V was cut back by 6 bases and J by 5 bases. Germline V lookup: CDR1 MNHEY, CDR2 SVGAGI. The CDR3 protein is CASRTGTRNEKLFF. CDR3 nucleotide sequence: TGTGCCAGCAGGACAGGGACTCGGAATGAAAAACTGTTTTTT.

This chain's CDR3 is CASARGRATGELFF. CDR3 coding DNA: TGTGCCAGCGCGCGAGGCCGAGCCACCGGGGAGCTGTTTTTT. The rearrangement links TRBV27 to TRBJ2-2; D is ambiguous. Trimming pared 8 bases from V and 4 bases from J, leaving 14 bases between. This CDR3 region has 14 residues. Germline CDR1 reads MNHEY; CDR2 reads SMNVEV (reference sequence).

The chain links TRBV7-9 to TRBJ2-7; D is perhaps TRBD2 (6 bases). The CDR3 contains 15 residues. CDR1 SEHNR and CDR2 FQNEAQ come from the germline V gene (reference sequence). V was clipped by 6 bases and J by 6 bases, with 21 bases between them. CDR3 sequence reads: CASSSEAGGGAEQYF. The CDR3, as DNA: TGTGCCAGCAGTTCCGAAGCAGGCGGAGGGGCCGAGCAGTACTTC.

The V and J genes are TRBV7-2 and TRBJ2-5; maybe TRBD2 (6 bases). The V gene's germline CDR1 is SGHTA and CDR2 FQGNSA. This CDR3 has 14 amino acids. Between the trimmed V and J ends, which lost 5 bases and 4 bases, there was a span of 14 bases. This chain's CDR3 is CASSPLVGGETQYF. As DNA, the CDR3 is TGTGCCAGCAGCCCGTTGGTGGGGGGAGAGACCCAGTACTTC.

This clone showed up just a few times. The gene calls are TRBV6-1 and TRBJ1-2; tentatively, D is TRBD1 (6 bases). The length of the CDR3 is 14 residues. Deletions cut 4 bases from V and 4 bases from J, with 13 bases between. Looked up from germline, CDR1 is MNHNS and CDR2 is SASEGT. CDR3 in amino acids: CASSAQGPTYGYTF. In DNA, the CDR3 is TGTGCCAGCAGTGCCCAGGGGCCCACCTATGGCTACACCTTC.

This chain links TRBV6-5 with TRBJ2-5; 15 nucleotides agree with TRBD2. This CDR3 region has 15 residues. V lost 7 bases and J lost 4; bases outside the gene matches: 4. The V gene's germline CDR1 is MNHEY and CDR2 SVGAGI. CDR3 bases: TGTGCCAGCAAAAAGGGACTAGCGGGAGGAGAGACCCAGTACTTC. It translates to CASKKGLAGGETQYF.

The chain joins TRBV6-1 to TRBJ1-2, with 9 bases fitting TRBD1. The J segment lost 4 bases and the V segment lost 1 base, leaving 10 bases of the junction unmatched. Germline CDR1 and CDR2: MNHNS and SASEGT. The CDR3 covers 17 residues. The CDR3 DNA is TGTGCCAGCAGTGAAGGGGACAGGGCGAGGTCTCCCTATGGCTACACCTTC. As protein: CASSEGDRARSPYGYTF.

The rearrangement links TRBV7-9 to TRBJ2-3, with 10 positions matching TRBD2. The V and J ends lost 2 bases and 4 bases, in that order; junction bases with no gene match: 3. This CDR3 has 15 residues. Per the germline V gene, CDR1 is SEHNR and CDR2 is FQNEAQ (reference sequence). In nucleotides, the CDR3 is TGTGCCAGCAGCTTATTCCTAGCGGGAGCAGATACGCAGTATTTT. Protein sequence: CASSLFLAGADTQYF.

The V call is TRBV7-9, the J call TRBJ2-6; D not resolved. The CDR3 runs 15 residues. The germline V gene has CDR1 SEHNR and CDR2 FQNEAQ (reference sequence). The V and J ends lost 2 bases and 4 bases respectively, with 9 bases between them. DNA for the CDR3: TGTGCCAGCAGCTTATTGTCGTCCGGGGCCAACGTCCTGACTTTC. It yields the protein CASSLLSSGANVLTF.

The V gene is TRBV5-1, the J gene TRBJ2-7, with 8 bases identical to TRBD2. The trim removed 4 bases at V and 1 base at J, leaving 1 base unmatched. The CDR3 has 13 amino acids. Looked up from germline, CDR1 is SGHRS and CDR2 is YFSETQ. The CDR3 reads CASSTSGSYEQYF. The CDR3, as DNA: TGCGCCAGCAGCACTAGCGGTTCCTACGAGCAGTACTTC.

V gene TRBV6-5 combines with J gene TRBJ1-5; D might be TRBD1 (6 bases). CDR3 length: 14 residues. V was pared by 5 bases and J by 5 bases, with 13 bases between. The germline V gene has CDR1 MNHEY and CDR2 SVGAGI. CDR3: CASSAAGVDQPQHF. In DNA form, the CDR3 reads TGTGCCAGCAGTGCGGCAGGGGTAGATCAGCCCCAGCATTTT.

The chain has TRBV5-4 and TRBJ1-2, with 7 bases aligning to TRBD1. From germline, CDR1 is SGHNT and CDR2 YYREEE (reference sequence). V lost 5 bases and J lost 4; bases outside the gene matches: 5. This CDR3 is 13 amino acids long. As DNA, the CDR3 is TGTGCCAGCAGTCGAGACAGGGTCTATGGCTACACCTTC. It is translated as CASSRDRVYGYTF.

The J gene is TRBJ2-1, the V gene TRBV29-1, with a possible D match to TRBD2 (6 bases). V was shortened by 4 bases and J by 0 bases, with 13 bases between the two germline ends. This CDR3 spans 15 amino acids. Per the germline V gene, CDR1 is SQVTM and CDR2 is ANQGSEA. CDR3 in amino acids: CSVAPSVSSYNEQFF. The CDR3 DNA is TGCAGCGTTGCGCCTAGCGTAAGCTCCTACAATGAGCAGTTCTTC.

V usage is TRBV5-4 and J usage is TRBJ2-2; 7 bases fit TRBD2. The CDR3 length is 14 residues. Per the germline V gene, CDR1 is SGHNT and CDR2 is YYREEE (reference sequence). The ends lost 10 bases at V and 6 bases at J; junction bases unmatched: 12. Written as DNA, the CDR3 is TGTGCCCTCGGACTAGGTGTATTTGCCGGGGAGCTGTTTTTT. Amino acids: CALGLGVFAGELFF.

This clone was seen a few times. The CDR3 DNA follows: TGTGCCAGCAGTGAGGGACTAGCGAGAGAGACCCAGTACTTC. It specifies CASSEGLARETQYF. V gene TRBV6-5 combines with J gene TRBJ2-5, with TRBD2 matching over 10 bases. Germline loops: CDR1 MNHEY, CDR2 SVGAGI. J lost 4 bases, V lost 5 bases, and 4 bases had no gene match. CDR3 length equals 14 residues.

This clone was counted between two and nine times. The chain employs TRBV19 and TRBJ2-3, with TRBD2 matching 9 bases. Looked up from germline, CDR1 is LNHDA and CDR2 is SQIVND (reference sequence). This CDR3 spans 16 amino acids. The junction had 8 bases not matched to a gene; V was cut back by 0 bases and J by 7 bases. Written as DNA, the CDR3 is TGTGCCAGTAGTATAGAGGGTAGCGGGAGTGCCTATACGCAGTATTTT. This codes for CASSIEGSGSAYTQYF.